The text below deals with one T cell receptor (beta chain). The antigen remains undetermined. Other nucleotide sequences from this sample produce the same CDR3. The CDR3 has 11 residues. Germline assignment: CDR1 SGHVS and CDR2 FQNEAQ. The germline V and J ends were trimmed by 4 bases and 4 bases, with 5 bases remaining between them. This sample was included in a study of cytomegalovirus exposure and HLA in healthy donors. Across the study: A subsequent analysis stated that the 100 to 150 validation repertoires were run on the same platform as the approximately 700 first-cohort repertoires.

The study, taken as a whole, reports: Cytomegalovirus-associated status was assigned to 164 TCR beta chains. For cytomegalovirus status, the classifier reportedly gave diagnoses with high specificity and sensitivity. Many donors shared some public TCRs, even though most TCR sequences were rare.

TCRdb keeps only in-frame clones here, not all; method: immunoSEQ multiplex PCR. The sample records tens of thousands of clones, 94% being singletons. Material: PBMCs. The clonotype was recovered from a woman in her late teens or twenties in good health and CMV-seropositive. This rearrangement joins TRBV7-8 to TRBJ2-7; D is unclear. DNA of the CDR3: TGTGCCAGCAGCTCAACTTACGAGCAGTACTTC. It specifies CASSSTYEQYF.